Listed below are T cell receptor beta chains from one sample, sequenced in a study of T cell responses to AZD1222 COVID-19 vaccine. Only in-frame clones appear in the TCRdb table, and some are missing; sequencing was by immunoSEQ multiplex PCR. This table has about 99,000 clones, about 89% appearing once. The source material was peripheral blood, sampled on day 0 of AZD1222 vaccination. Receptor source: an adult in good health. Both conserved end residues are part of each CDR3. The D gene is left open where the match is weak. Size values are once, few and many counts, or a class for expanded clones, and some rows have none.

j_call: TRBJ2-3; v_call: TRBV7-2; clone_size: -; d_call: -; cdr3_nt: TGTGCCAGCAGCTTGAACAGGGAAGATACGCAGTATTTT; cdr3_aa: CASSLNREDTQYF
j_call: TRBJ1-2; v_call: TRBV5-1; clone_size: -; d_call: TRBD1; cdr3_nt: TGCGCCAGCAGCTTGGGAATAGTAGGACAGGGTAACTATGGCTACACCTTC; cdr3_aa: CASSLGIVGQGNYGYTF
j_call: TRBJ1-1; v_call: TRBV6-2/TRBV6-3; clone_size: -; d_call: -; cdr3_nt: TGTGCCAGCAGCCCCCGACCGCAGGGCACTGAAGCTTTCTTT; cdr3_aa: CASSPRPQGTEAFF
j_call: TRBJ1-5; v_call: TRBV27; clone_size: -; d_call: TRBD1; cdr3_nt: TGTGCCAGCAGCCCCGGGACAGGGAGCAATCAGCCCCAGCATTTT; cdr3_aa: CASSPGTGSNQPQHF
j_call: TRBJ1-2; v_call: TRBV30; clone_size: -; d_call: -; cdr3_nt: TGTGCCTGGACGACACAACCTATGGGAGGCTACACCTTC; cdr3_aa: CAWTTQPMGGYTF
j_call: TRBJ2-2; v_call: TRBV7-2; clone_size: few; d_call: -; cdr3_nt: TGTGCCAGCAGCTTGAAGGACGGGGAGCTGTTTTTT; cdr3_aa: CASSLKDGELFF
j_call: TRBJ2-3; v_call: TRBV11-3; clone_size: -; d_call: -; cdr3_nt: TGTGCCAGCAGCGCCTCGGGGGTCGGGGCAGATACGCAGTATTTT; cdr3_aa: CASSASGVGADTQYF
j_call: TRBJ1-2; v_call: TRBV6-1; clone_size: -; d_call: -; cdr3_nt: TGTGCCAGCAGTGAAGTGTTGAACTATGGCTACACCTTC; cdr3_aa: CASSEVLNYGYTF
j_call: TRBJ2-3; v_call: TRBV10-2; clone_size: -; d_call: -; cdr3_nt: TGCGCCAGCAGTGTAGACCTGAGTACGCAGTATTTT; cdr3_aa: CASSVDLSTQYF
j_call: TRBJ2-7; v_call: TRBV7-6; clone_size: -; d_call: TRBD2; cdr3_nt: TGTGCCACGGGACTAGCGGGGGCCTACGAGCAGTACTTC; cdr3_aa: CATGLAGAYEQYF
j_call: TRBJ2-7; v_call: TRBV29-1; clone_size: -; d_call: TRBD1; cdr3_nt: TGCAGCGTTGTGGGACAGGGGATCGACGAGCAGTACTTC; cdr3_aa: CSVVGQGIDEQYF
j_call: TRBJ2-7; v_call: TRBV5-1; clone_size: -; d_call: -; cdr3_nt: TGCGCCAGCAGCCCCGCGAGGGCTGGCCTAGTTCTTAACTCCTACGAGCAGTACTTC; cdr3_aa: CASSPARAGLVLNSYEQYF
j_call: TRBJ1-2; v_call: TRBV9; clone_size: -; d_call: -; cdr3_nt: TGTGCCAGCAGCGTAGGGCCCAACGACTATGGCTACACCTTC; cdr3_aa: CASSVGPNDYGYTF
j_call: TRBJ2-6; v_call: TRBV7-3; clone_size: -; d_call: TRBD1; cdr3_nt: TGTGCCAGCAGCTTATTTCCCCGGGGACAGGGGGTGTCTGGGGCCAACGTCCTGACTTTC; cdr3_aa: CASSLFPRGQGVSGANVLTF
j_call: TRBJ1-5; v_call: TRBV5-1; clone_size: -; d_call: -; cdr3_nt: TGCGCCAGCAGCTTGACAGGGCCCAATCAGCCCCAGCATTTT; cdr3_aa: CASSLTGPNQPQHF
j_call: TRBJ2-3; v_call: TRBV6-6; clone_size: -; d_call: -; cdr3_nt: TGTGCCAGCACTGGGGGCACAGATACGCAGTATTTT; cdr3_aa: CASTGGTDTQYF
j_call: TRBJ2-7; v_call: TRBV7-9; clone_size: -; d_call: -; cdr3_nt: TGTGCCAGCAGCCTTAGTGGGGGGGAGCAGTACTTC; cdr3_aa: CASSLSGGEQYF
j_call: TRBJ2-1; v_call: TRBV5-1; clone_size: -; d_call: TRBD2; cdr3_nt: TGCGCCAGCAGCTTGGGAGTGGGGGGGTTTAATGAGCAGTTCTTC; cdr3_aa: CASSLGVGGFNEQFF
j_call: TRBJ1-2; v_call: TRBV6-5; clone_size: -; d_call: TRBD1; cdr3_nt: TGTGCCAGCAGTTACGAAGGACAGGGAAATTCGGTTGGCTACACCTTC; cdr3_aa: CASSYEGQGNSVGYTF
j_call: TRBJ2-4; v_call: TRBV10-3; clone_size: -; d_call: -; cdr3_nt: TGTGCCATCAGTGAGTCGACAGCAGCCAAAAACATTCAGTACTTC; cdr3_aa: CAISESTAAKNIQYF
j_call: TRBJ2-1; v_call: TRBV30; clone_size: few; d_call: -; cdr3_nt: TGTGCCTGGAAAGGCCCCGGCTCCTACAATGAGCAGTTCTTC; cdr3_aa: CAWKGPGSYNEQFF
j_call: TRBJ1-6; v_call: TRBV18; clone_size: -; d_call: TRBD1; cdr3_nt: TGTGCCAGCTCACGAGGGGCAGGGGGCTATAATTCACCCCTCCACTTT; cdr3_aa: CASSRGAGGYNSPLHF
j_call: TRBJ2-6; v_call: TRBV9; clone_size: -; d_call: -; cdr3_nt: TGTGCCAGCAGCCCCATGGCCTCTGGGGCCAACGTCCTGACTTTC; cdr3_aa: CASSPMASGANVLTF
j_call: TRBJ1-2; v_call: TRBV27; clone_size: -; d_call: -; cdr3_nt: TGTGCCAGCAGTTTGCGGGGGATAAATGGCTACACCTTC; cdr3_aa: CASSLRGINGYTF
j_call: TRBJ2-7; v_call: TRBV27; clone_size: -; d_call: TRBD1; cdr3_nt: TGTGCCAGCAGTTCCGGGGACAGGATGGACGAGCAGTACTTC; cdr3_aa: CASSSGDRMDEQYF
j_call: TRBJ2-7; v_call: TRBV4-1; clone_size: -; d_call: -; cdr3_nt: TGCGCCAGCAGCCAAGTGCTGGGTACCTACGAGCAGTACTTC; cdr3_aa: CASSQVLGTYEQYF
j_call: TRBJ2-5; v_call: TRBV5-1; clone_size: -; d_call: TRBD1; cdr3_nt: TGCGCCAGCAGCTTGGCCGGGACAGGGTACCAAGAGACCCAGTACTTC; cdr3_aa: CASSLAGTGYQETQYF
j_call: TRBJ2-1; v_call: TRBV3-1/TRBV3-2; clone_size: once; d_call: TRBD2; cdr3_nt: TGTGCCAGCAGCCAGGGACTAGCGAGCTCCTACAATGAGCAGTTCTTC; cdr3_aa: CASSQGLASSYNEQFF
j_call: TRBJ2-2; v_call: TRBV3-1/TRBV3-2; clone_size: -; d_call: -; cdr3_nt: TGTGCCAGCAGCCTCGGGACGAACACCGGGGAGCTGTTTTTT; cdr3_aa: CASSLGTNTGELFF
j_call: TRBJ1-1; v_call: TRBV19; clone_size: -; d_call: TRBD1; cdr3_nt: TGTGCCAGTAGTATCCGACAGGGAGGGACTGAAGCTTTCTTT; cdr3_aa: CASSIRQGGTEAFF
j_call: TRBJ1-1; v_call: TRBV7-2; clone_size: -; d_call: TRBD1; cdr3_nt: TGTGCCAGCAGCCCCAGGACAGGTCTGAACACTGAAGCTTTCTTT; cdr3_aa: CASSPRTGLNTEAFF
j_call: TRBJ2-3; v_call: TRBV6-5; clone_size: -; d_call: -; cdr3_nt: TGTGCCAGCAGTTATGGGCTTTTCGGCCGCACAGATACGCAGTATTTT; cdr3_aa: CASSYGLFGRTDTQYF
j_call: TRBJ2-6; v_call: TRBV3-1/TRBV3-2; clone_size: once; d_call: -; cdr3_nt: TGTGCCAGCAGCCAACCACGAGTGGGGAGGATCTCTGGGGCCAACGTCCTGACTTTC; cdr3_aa: CASSQPRVGRISGANVLTF
j_call: TRBJ1-5; v_call: TRBV27; clone_size: -; d_call: -; cdr3_nt: TGTGCCAGCAGTTTAAATCCAGTTAGCAATCAGCCCCAGCATTTT; cdr3_aa: CASSLNPVSNQPQHF
j_call: TRBJ1-2; v_call: TRBV5-1; clone_size: -; d_call: -; cdr3_nt: TGCGCCAGCAGCTTGCTAAGCGACCAGACTAACTATGGCTACACCTTC; cdr3_aa: CASSLLSDQTNYGYTF
j_call: TRBJ2-1; v_call: TRBV9; clone_size: -; d_call: -; cdr3_nt: TGTGCCAGCAGCGTGGGGTCCTTAGCAAGCAATGAGCAGTTCTTC; cdr3_aa: CASSVGSLASNEQFF
j_call: TRBJ2-3; v_call: TRBV5-1; clone_size: once; d_call: -; cdr3_nt: TGCGCCAGCAGCTTGGAGGGACCGAGCACAGATACGCAGTATTTT; cdr3_aa: CASSLEGPSTDTQYF
j_call: TRBJ2-5; v_call: TRBV5-4; clone_size: -; d_call: -; cdr3_nt: TGTGCCAGCAGCTACACTACGGGTTACCAAGAGACCCAGTACTTC; cdr3_aa: CASSYTTGYQETQYF
j_call: TRBJ1-3; v_call: TRBV9; clone_size: -; d_call: TRBD1; cdr3_nt: TGTGCCAGCAGCGTAGCAACCGGGACAGGCCTCTCTGGAAACACCATATATTTT; cdr3_aa: CASSVATGTGLSGNTIYF
j_call: TRBJ1-1; v_call: TRBV2; clone_size: -; d_call: -; cdr3_nt: TGTGCCGACGCCCCCCGGACGCGGAGGTTGGGGACTGAAGCTTTCTTT; cdr3_aa: CADAPRTRRLGTEAFF
j_call: TRBJ2-7; v_call: TRBV18; clone_size: once; d_call: -; cdr3_nt: TGTGCCAGCTCACCACCGGTCTCCTACGAGCAGTACTTC; cdr3_aa: CASSPPVSYEQYF
j_call: TRBJ2-2; v_call: TRBV11-2; clone_size: -; d_call: TRBD1; cdr3_nt: TGTGCCAGCAGCTTATTGACAGGGTCGAACACCGGGGAGCTGTTTTTT; cdr3_aa: CASSLLTGSNTGELFF
j_call: TRBJ1-1; v_call: TRBV5-5; clone_size: -; d_call: TRBD1; cdr3_nt: TGTGCCAGCAGCTGGGGACCGACAGGGGGCCGGTTAATGAACACTGAAGCTTTCTTT; cdr3_aa: CASSWGPTGGRLMNTEAFF
j_call: TRBJ2-3; v_call: TRBV28; clone_size: -; d_call: TRBD2; cdr3_nt: TGTGCCAGCAGTTTATCGGGGGGAGCCACGCAGTATTTT; cdr3_aa: CASSLSGGATQYF
j_call: TRBJ2-5; v_call: TRBV7-3; clone_size: -; d_call: TRBD2; cdr3_nt: TGTGCCAGCAGCTTAGGGCTAGCGGGACCAGAGACCCAGTACTTC; cdr3_aa: CASSLGLAGPETQYF
j_call: TRBJ1-4; v_call: TRBV19; clone_size: -; d_call: -; cdr3_nt: TGTGCCAGTAGTAATGGGGGCTTAAATGAAAAACTGTTTTTT; cdr3_aa: CASSNGGLNEKLFF
j_call: TRBJ2-3; v_call: TRBV7-3; clone_size: -; d_call: TRBD2; cdr3_nt: TGTGCCAGCAGCCTTCAGAGCGGGGGGCGGACAGATACGCAGTATTTT; cdr3_aa: CASSLQSGGRTDTQYF
j_call: TRBJ2-1; v_call: TRBV4-1; clone_size: -; d_call: -; cdr3_nt: TGCGCCAGCAGCCAAGTAGTGGGGGGTACGGTTGAGCAGTTCTTC; cdr3_aa: CASSQVVGGTVEQFF
j_call: TRBJ2-3; v_call: TRBV6-4; clone_size: -; d_call: -; cdr3_nt: TGTGCCAGCAGTGACAGGGGCCACACAGATACGCAGTATTTT; cdr3_aa: CASSDRGHTDTQYF
j_call: TRBJ2-5; v_call: TRBV7-9; clone_size: once; d_call: -; cdr3_nt: TGTGCCAGCAGCTTTATCCAGGGGCTCGGCAAAGAGACCCAGTACTTC; cdr3_aa: CASSFIQGLGKETQYF
j_call: TRBJ1-2; v_call: TRBV29-1; clone_size: -; d_call: -; cdr3_nt: TGCAGCGTTGTTCGGCAGGGCACCCATGAGGGCTACACCTTC; cdr3_aa: CSVVRQGTHEGYTF
j_call: TRBJ1-2; v_call: TRBV11-3; clone_size: -; d_call: -; cdr3_nt: TGTGCCAGCAGCTTAGATGTTAAAAGACAGCCGGATCCAGCTAACTATGGCTACACCTTC; cdr3_aa: CASSLDVKRQPDPANYGYTF
j_call: TRBJ1-3; v_call: TRBV7-2; clone_size: -; d_call: -; cdr3_nt: TGTGCCAGCAGCCCGCAGACAGTCTCTGGAAACACCATATATTTT; cdr3_aa: CASSPQTVSGNTIYF
j_call: TRBJ1-2; v_call: TRBV3-1/TRBV3-2; clone_size: -; d_call: -; cdr3_nt: TGTGCCAGCAGCCAAACTTACTACAGGGCAAATGGCTACACCTTC; cdr3_aa: CASSQTYYRANGYTF
j_call: TRBJ1-3; v_call: TRBV7-9; clone_size: few; d_call: -; cdr3_nt: TGTGCCAGCAGCTCACTTTCTCGGCCCTCTGGAAACACCATATATTTT; cdr3_aa: CASSSLSRPSGNTIYF
j_call: TRBJ1-2; v_call: TRBV18; clone_size: -; d_call: -; cdr3_nt: TGTGCCAGCTCACCTAGGGAGCTGTCGGATGGCTACACCTTC; cdr3_aa: CASSPRELSDGYTF
j_call: TRBJ2-7; v_call: TRBV19; clone_size: -; d_call: -; cdr3_nt: TGTGCCAGTAGTATAAGGTGGGACTACGAGCAGTACTTC; cdr3_aa: CASSIRWDYEQYF
j_call: TRBJ2-2; v_call: TRBV4-2; clone_size: -; d_call: -; cdr3_nt: TGTGCCAGCAGCCAAGTGTCAGACAACACCGGGGAGCTGTTTTTT; cdr3_aa: CASSQVSDNTGELFF
j_call: TRBJ2-7; v_call: TRBV10-2; clone_size: -; d_call: -; cdr3_nt: TGCGCCAGCAGTGAAGGTCGGGGGGACAGCGGGACTTACGAGCAGTACTTC; cdr3_aa: CASSEGRGDSGTYEQYF
j_call: TRBJ2-1; v_call: TRBV19; clone_size: -; d_call: -; cdr3_nt: TGTGCCAGTACCTGGGGCAGGAGCTCCTACAATGAGCAGTTCTTC; cdr3_aa: CASTWGRSSYNEQFF